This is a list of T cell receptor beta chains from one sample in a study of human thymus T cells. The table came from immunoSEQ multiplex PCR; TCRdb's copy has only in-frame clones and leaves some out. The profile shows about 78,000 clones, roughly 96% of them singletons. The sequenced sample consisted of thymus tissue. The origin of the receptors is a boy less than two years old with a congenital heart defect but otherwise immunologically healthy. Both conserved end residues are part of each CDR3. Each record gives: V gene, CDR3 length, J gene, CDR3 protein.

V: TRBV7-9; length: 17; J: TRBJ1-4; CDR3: CASSVRQGPLGGEKLFF
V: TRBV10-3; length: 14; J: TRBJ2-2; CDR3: CASCRGAGTGELFF
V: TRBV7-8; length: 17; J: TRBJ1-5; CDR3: CASSLYRNRGKNQPQHF
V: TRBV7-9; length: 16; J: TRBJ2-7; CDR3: CASSTDGHIPHDEQYF
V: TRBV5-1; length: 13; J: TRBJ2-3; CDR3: CASRSGAADTQYF
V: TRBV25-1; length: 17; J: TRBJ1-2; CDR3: CASRPRVGGGSNYGYTF
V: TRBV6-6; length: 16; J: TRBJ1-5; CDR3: CASSFPSDRGEQPQHF
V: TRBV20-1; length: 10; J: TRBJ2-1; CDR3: CSTGGGQQFF
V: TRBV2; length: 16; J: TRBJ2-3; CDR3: CASSPPGLAGTDTQYF
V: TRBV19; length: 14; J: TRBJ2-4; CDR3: CASSLFDRSNIQYF
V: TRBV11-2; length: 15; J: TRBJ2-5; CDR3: CASSFVSGAEETQYF
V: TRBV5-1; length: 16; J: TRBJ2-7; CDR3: CASSCPPGQGGYEQYF
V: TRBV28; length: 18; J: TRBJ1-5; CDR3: CASSLTWERQGQNQPQHF
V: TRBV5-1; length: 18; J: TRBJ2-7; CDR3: CASSLGGYPGQRDDEQYF
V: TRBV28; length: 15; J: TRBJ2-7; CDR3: CASSPQTGYSYEQYF
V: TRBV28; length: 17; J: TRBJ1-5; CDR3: CASSLGAYRLIMKPQHF
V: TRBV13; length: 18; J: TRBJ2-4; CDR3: CASSFKTTHRGSKNIQYF
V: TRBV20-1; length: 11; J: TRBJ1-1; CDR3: CSAADTAQAFF
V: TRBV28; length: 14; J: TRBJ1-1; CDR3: CASSLSVPNTEAFF
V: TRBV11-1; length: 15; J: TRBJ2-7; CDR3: CASSPPERETYEQYF
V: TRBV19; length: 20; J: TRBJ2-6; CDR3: CASSITRDREEVYGANVLTF
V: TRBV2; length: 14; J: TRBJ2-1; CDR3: CASSATPLYNEQFF
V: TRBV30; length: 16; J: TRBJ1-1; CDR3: CAWSVDYPTANTEAFF
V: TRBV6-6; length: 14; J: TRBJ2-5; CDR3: CASSYPQGEETQYF
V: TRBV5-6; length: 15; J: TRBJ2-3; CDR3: CASSFPSGRGDTQYF
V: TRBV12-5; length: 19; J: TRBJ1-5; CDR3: CASGLVRGRGAALNQPQHF
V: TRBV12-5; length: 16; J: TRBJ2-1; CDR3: CASGLAGTSGKNEQFF
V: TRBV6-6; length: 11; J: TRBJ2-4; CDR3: CASGPKNIQYF
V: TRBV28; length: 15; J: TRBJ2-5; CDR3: CASRWAVPGQETQYF
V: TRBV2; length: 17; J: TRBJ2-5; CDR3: CASSEAATSGVQETQYF
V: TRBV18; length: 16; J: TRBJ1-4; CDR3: CASSPVSDRGSGKLFF
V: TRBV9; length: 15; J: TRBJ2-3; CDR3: CASSVGSSVPDTQYF
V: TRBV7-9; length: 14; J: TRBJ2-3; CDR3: CAYGTPVETDTQYF
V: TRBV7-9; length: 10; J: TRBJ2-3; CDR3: CASSTDTQYF
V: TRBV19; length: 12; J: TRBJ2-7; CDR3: CASRTGGNEQYF
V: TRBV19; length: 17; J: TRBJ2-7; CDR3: CASSLRSSGASSYEQYF
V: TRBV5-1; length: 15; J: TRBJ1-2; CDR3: CASSKLPGRCDGYTF
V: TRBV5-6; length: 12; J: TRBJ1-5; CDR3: CASSRWSQPQHF
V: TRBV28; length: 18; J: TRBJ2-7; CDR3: CASSPGVASGAPAHEQYF
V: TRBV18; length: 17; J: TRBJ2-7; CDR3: CASSPPQVTGPTHEQYF
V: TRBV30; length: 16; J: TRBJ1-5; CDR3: CAWSVARTGMNQPQHF
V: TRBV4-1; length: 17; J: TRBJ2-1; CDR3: CASSQGLRGKTYNEQFF
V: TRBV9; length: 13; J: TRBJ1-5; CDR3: CASSARSDQPQHF
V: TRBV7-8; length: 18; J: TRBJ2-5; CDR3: CASSLDPLAGTLQETQYF
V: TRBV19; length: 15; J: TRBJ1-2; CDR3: CASSSFLRVLYGYTF
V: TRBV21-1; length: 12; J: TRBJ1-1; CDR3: CASSRTGTGAFF
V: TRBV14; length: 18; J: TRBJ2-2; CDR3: CASRKGPKPRTNTGELFF
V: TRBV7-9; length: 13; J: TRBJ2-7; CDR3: CASSLAHRYEQYF
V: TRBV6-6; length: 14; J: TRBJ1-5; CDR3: CASSAQGSNQPQHF